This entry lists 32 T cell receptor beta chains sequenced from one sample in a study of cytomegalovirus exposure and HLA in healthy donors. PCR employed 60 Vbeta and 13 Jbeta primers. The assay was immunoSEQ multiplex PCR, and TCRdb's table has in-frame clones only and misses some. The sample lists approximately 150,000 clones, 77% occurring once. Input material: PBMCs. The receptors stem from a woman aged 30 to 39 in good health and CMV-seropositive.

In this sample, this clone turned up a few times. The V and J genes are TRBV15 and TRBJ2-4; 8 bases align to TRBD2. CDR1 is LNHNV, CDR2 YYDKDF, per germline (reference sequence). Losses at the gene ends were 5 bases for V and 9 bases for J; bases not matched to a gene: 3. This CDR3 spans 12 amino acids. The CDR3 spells CATSSTSGIQYF. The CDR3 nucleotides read TGTGCCACCAGCTCTACTAGCGGCATTCAGTACTTC.

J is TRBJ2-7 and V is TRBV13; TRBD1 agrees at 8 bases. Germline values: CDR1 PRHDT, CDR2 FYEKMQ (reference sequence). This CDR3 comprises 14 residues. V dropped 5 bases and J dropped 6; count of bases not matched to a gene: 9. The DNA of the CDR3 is TGTGCCAGCAGCCCAGGACAGGGCAGACGCGAGCAGTACTTC. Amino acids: CASSPGQGRREQYF. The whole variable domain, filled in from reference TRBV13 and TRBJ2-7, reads AAGVIQSPRHLIKEKRETATLKCYPIPRHDTVYWYQQGPGQDPQFLISFYEKMQSDKGSIPDRFSAQQFSDYHSELNMSSLELGDSALYFCASSPGQGRREQYFGPGTRLTVT.

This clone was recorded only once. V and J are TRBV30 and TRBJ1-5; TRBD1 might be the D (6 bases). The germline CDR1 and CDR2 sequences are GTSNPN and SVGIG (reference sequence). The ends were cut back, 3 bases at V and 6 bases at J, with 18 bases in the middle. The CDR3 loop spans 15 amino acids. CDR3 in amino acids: CAWSLGGLLIQPQHF. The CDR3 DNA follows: TGTGCCTGGAGCCTCGGGGGGCTGTTGATTCAGCCCCAGCATTTT. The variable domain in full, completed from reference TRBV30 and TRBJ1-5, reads SQTIHQWPATLVQPVGSPLSLECTVEGTSNPNLYWYRQAAGRGLQLLFYSVGIGQISSEVPQNLSASRPQDRQFILSSKKLLLSDSGFYLCAWSLGGLLIQPQHFGDGTRLSIL.

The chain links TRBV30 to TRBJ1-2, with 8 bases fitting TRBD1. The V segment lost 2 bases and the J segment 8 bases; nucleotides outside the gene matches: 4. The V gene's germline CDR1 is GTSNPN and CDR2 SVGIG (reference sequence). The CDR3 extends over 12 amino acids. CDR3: CAWSPQGAGYTF. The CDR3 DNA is TGTGCCTGGAGTCCCCAGGGGGCAGGCTACACCTTC.

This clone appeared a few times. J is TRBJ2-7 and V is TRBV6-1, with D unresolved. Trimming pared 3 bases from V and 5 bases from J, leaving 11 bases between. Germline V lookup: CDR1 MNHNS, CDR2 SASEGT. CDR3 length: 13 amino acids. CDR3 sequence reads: CASSDPLGHEQYF. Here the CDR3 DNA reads TGTGCCAGCAGTGATCCCCTAGGTCACGAGCAGTACTTC.

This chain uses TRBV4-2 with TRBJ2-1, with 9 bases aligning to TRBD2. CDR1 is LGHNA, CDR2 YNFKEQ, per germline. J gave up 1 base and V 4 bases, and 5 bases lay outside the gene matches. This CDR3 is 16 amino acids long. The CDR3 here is CASSPTAGGSYNEQFF. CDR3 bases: TGTGCCAGCAGCCCGACGGCGGGAGGGTCCTACAATGAGCAGTTCTTC.

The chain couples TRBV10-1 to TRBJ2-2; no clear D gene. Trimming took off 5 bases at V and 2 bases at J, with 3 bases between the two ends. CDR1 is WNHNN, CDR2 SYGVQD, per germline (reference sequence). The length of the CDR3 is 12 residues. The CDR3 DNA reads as TGCGCCAGCAGTCATAACACCGGGGAGCTGTTTTTT. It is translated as CASSHNTGELFF.

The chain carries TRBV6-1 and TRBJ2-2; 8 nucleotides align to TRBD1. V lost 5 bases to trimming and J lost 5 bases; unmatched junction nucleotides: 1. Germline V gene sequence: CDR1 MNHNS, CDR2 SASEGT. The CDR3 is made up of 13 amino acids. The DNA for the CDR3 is TGTGCCAGCAGTAGACAGGGGACCGGGGAGCTGTTTTTT. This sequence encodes CASSRQGTGELFF.

CDR3: CASSLASGPETQYF. CDR3 bases: TGCGCCAGCAGCTTGGCTAGCGGGCCAGAGACCCAGTACTTC. The chain links TRBV5-1 to TRBJ2-5; TRBD2 matches at 8 bases. Trimming at V came to 0 bases and at J to 4 bases, leaving 2 bases not matched to a gene. This CDR3 is built from 14 residues. CDR1 is SGHRS, CDR2 YFSETQ, per germline. Filled out from reference TRBV5-1 and TRBJ2-5, the complete variable domain reads KAGVTQTPRYLIKTRGQQVTLSCSPISGHRSVSWYQQTPGQGLQFLFEYFSETQRNKGNFPGRFSGRQFSNSRSEMNVSTLELGDSALYLCASSLASGPETQYFGPGTRLLVL.

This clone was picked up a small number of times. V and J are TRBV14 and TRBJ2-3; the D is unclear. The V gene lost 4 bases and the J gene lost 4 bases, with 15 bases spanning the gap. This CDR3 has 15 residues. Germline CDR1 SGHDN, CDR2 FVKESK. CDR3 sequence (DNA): TGTGCCAGCAGCCCACTTGGTTGGTCGGCAGATACGCAGTATTTT. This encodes CASSPLGWSADTQYF.

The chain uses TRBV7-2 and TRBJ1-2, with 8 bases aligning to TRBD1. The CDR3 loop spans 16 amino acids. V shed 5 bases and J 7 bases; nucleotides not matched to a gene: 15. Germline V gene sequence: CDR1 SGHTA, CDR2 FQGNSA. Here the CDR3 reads CASSQVKGQGAFGYTF. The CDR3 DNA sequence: TGTGCCAGCAGCCAAGTGAAAGGGCAGGGGGCATTTGGCTACACCTTC.

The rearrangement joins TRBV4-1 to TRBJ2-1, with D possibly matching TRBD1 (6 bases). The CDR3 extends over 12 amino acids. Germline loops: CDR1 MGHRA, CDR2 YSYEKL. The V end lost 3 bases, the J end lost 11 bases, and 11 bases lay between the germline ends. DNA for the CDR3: TGCGCCAGCAGCCACCCCCGGGACAAGCAGTTCTTC. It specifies CASSHPRDKQFF.

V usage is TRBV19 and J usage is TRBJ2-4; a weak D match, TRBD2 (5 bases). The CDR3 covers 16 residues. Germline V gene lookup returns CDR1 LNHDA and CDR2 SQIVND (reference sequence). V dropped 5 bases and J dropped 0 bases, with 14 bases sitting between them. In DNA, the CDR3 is TGTGCCAGTAGTTCTGGACTTAGCTTAGCCAAAAACATTCAGTACTTC. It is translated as CASSSGLSLAKNIQYF.

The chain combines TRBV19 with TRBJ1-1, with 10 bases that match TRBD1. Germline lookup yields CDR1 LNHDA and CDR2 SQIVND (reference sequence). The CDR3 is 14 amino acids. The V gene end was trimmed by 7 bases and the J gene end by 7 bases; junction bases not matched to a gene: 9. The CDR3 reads CASITRQGAYEAFF. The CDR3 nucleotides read TGTGCCAGTATCACCCGACAGGGGGCTTATGAAGCTTTCTTT.

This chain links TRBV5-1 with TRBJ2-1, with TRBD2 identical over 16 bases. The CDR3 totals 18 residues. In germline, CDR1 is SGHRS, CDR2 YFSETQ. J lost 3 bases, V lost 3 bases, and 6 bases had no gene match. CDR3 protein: CASSWGTSGRGLYNEQFF. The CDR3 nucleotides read TGCGCCAGCAGCTGGGGGACTAGCGGGAGGGGTCTCTACAATGAGCAGTTCTTC.

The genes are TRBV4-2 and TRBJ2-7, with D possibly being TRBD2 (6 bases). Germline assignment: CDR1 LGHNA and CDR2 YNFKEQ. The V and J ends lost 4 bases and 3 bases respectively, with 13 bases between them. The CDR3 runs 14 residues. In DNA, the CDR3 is TGTGCCAGCAGCCCTCAGGACTACGTCTACGAGCAGTACTTC. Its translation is CASSPQDYVYEQYF.

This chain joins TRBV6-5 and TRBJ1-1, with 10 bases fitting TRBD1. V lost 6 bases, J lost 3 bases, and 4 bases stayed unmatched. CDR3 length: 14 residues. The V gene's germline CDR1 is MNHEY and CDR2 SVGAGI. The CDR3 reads CASSSGQGHTEAFF. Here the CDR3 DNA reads TGTGCCAGCAGCTCGGGACAGGGGCACACTGAAGCTTTCTTT.

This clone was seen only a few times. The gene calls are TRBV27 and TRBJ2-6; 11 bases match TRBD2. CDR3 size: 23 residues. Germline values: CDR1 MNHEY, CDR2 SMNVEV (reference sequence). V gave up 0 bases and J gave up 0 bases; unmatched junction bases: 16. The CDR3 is CASSLSGLAGGFNDFSGANVLTF. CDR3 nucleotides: TGTGCCAGCAGTTTATCGGGGCTAGCGGGAGGCTTTAACGACTTCTCTGGGGCCAACGTCCTGACTTTC.

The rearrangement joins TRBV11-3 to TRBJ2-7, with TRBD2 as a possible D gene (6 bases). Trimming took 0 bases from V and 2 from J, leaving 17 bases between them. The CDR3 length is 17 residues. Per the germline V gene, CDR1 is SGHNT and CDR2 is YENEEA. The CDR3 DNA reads TGTGCCAGCAGCTTAGATTACGGTACGACGGGGGCCTACGAGCAGTACTTC. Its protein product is CASSLDYGTTGAYEQYF.

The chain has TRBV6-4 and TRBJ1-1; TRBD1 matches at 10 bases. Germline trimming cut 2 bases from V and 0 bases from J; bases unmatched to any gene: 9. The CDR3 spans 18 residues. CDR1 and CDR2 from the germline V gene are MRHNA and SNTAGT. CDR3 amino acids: CASSDEGQGRFMNTEAFF. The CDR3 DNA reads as TGTGCCAGCAGTGACGAGGGACAGGGGCGGTTTATGAACACTGAAGCTTTCTTT.

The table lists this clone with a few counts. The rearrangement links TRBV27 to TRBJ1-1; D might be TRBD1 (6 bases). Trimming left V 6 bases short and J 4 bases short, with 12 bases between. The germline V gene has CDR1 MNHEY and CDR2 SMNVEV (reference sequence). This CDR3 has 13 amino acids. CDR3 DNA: TGTGCCAGCAGGCTTGGACAGATCACTGAAGCTTTCTTT. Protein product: CASRLGQITEAFF.

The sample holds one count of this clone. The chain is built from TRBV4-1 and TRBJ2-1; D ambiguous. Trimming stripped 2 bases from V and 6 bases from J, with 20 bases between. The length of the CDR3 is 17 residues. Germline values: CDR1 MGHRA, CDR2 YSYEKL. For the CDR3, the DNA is TGCGCCAGCAGCCAAAGTCACCTGGCTAGTACTCGCAATGAGCAGTTCTTC. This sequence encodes CASSQSHLASTRNEQFF.

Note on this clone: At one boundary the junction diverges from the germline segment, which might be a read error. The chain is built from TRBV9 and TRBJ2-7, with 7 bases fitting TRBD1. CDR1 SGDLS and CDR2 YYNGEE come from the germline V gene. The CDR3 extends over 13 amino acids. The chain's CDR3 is CASSGDSSYKQYF. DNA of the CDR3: TGTGCCAGCAGCGGGGACAGCTCCTACAAGCAGTACTTC. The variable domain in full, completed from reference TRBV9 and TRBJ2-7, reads DSGVTQTPKHLITATGQRVTLRCSPRSGDLSVYWYQQSLDQGLQFLIQYYNGEERAKGNILERFSAQQFPDLHSELNLSSLELGDSALYFCASSGDSSYKQYFGPGTRLTVT.

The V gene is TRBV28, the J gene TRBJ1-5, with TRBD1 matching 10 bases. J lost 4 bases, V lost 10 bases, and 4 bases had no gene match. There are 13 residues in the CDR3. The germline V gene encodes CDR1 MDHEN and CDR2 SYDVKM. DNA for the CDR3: TGTGCCACGGACAGGGGGGTTAATCAGCCCCAGCATTTT. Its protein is CATDRGVNQPQHF. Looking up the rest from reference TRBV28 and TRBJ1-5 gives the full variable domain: DVKVTQSSRYLVKRTGEKVFLECVQDMDHENMFWYRQDPGLGLRLIYFSYDVKMKEKGDIPEGYSVSREKKERFSLILESASTNQTSMYLCATDRGVNQPQHFGDGTRLSIL.

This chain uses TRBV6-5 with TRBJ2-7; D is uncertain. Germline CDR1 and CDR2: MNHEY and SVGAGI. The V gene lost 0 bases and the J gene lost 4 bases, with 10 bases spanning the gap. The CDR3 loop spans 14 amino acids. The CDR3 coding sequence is TGTGCCAGCAGTTACTCGAGCCGAGGTTACGAGCAGTACTTC. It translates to CASSYSSRGYEQYF.

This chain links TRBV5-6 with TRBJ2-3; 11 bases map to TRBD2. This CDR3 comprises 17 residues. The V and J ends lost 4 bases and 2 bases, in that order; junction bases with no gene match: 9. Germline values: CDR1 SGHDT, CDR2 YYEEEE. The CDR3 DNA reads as TGTGCCAGCAGCCAGCAGACTAGCGGGACGTTCACAGATACGCAGTATTTT. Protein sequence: CASSQQTSGTFTDTQYF.

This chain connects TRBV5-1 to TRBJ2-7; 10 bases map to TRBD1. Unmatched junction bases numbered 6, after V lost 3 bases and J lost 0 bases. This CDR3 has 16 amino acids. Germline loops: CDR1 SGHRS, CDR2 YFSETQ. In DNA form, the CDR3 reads TGCGCCAGCAGCTCCCGGACAGGGGGTAGCTCCTACGAGCAGTACTTC. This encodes CASSSRTGGSSYEQYF.

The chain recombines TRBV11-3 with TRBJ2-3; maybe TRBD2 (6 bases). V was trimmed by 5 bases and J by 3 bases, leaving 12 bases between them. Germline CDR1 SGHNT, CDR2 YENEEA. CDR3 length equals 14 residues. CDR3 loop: CASSRGAGTDTQYF. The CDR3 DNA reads TGTGCCAGCAGCCGCGGGGCGGGAACAGATACGCAGTATTTT.

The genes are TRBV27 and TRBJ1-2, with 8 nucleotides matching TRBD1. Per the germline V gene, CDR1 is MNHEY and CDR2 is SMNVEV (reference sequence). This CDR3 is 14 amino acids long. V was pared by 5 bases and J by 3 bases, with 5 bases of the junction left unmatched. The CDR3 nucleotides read TGTGCCAGCAGTCGACAGGGGTTGGACTATGGCTACACCTTC. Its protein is CASSRQGLDYGYTF.

CDR3 residues: CASSLGRTNEKLFF. The DNA of the CDR3 is TGCGCCAGCAGCTTGGGGCGGACTAATGAAAAACTGTTTTTT. V gene TRBV5-1 combines with J gene TRBJ1-4, with D hard to call. Per germline, CDR1 SGHRS and CDR2 YFSETQ. The CDR3 contains 14 residues. Trimming left V 0 bases short and J 2 bases short, with 5 bases between.

DNA for the CDR3: TGTGCCAGCAGTTACTCAGCGCTAGCTCAGCCAGATACGCAGTATTTT. The encoded protein is CASSYSALAQPDTQYF. This chain connects TRBV6-6 to TRBJ2-3; D is perhaps TRBD2 (5 bases). Per germline, CDR1 MNHNY and CDR2 SVGAGI (reference sequence). The CDR3 covers 16 residues. V was shortened by 0 bases and J by 4 bases, with 14 bases between the two germline ends.

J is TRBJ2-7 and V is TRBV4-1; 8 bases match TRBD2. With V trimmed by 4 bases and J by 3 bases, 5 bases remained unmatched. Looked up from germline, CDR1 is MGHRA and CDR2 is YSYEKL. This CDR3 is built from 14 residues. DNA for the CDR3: TGCGCCAGCAGCCTAAAGGGACTAGACTACGAGCAGTACTTC. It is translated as CASSLKGLDYEQYF.